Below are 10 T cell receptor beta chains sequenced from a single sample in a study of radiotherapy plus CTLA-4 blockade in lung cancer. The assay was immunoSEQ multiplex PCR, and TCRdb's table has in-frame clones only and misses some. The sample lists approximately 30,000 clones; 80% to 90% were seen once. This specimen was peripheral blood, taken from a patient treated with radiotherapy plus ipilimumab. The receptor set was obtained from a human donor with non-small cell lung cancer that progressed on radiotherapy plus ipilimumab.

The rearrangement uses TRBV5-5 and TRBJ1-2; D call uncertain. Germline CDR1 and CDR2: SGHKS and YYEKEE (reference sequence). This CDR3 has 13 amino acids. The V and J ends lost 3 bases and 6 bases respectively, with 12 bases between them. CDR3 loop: CASSSTEFDGYTF. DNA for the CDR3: TGTGCCAGCAGCTCTACCGAGTTCGATGGCTACACCTTC. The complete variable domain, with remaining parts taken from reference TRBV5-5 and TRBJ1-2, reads DAGVTQSPTHLIKTRGQQVTLRCSPISGHKSVSWYQQVLGQGPQFIFQYYEKEERGRGNFPDRFSARQFPNYSSELNVNALLLGDSALYLCASSSTEFDGYTFGSGTRLTVV.

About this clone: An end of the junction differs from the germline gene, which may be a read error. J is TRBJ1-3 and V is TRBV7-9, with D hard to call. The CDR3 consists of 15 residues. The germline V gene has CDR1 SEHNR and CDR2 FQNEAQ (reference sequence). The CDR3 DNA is TGTGCCGGCAGCTTCCCCCTAAGTGCTGGAAACACCATATATTTT. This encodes CAGSFPLSAGNTIYF.

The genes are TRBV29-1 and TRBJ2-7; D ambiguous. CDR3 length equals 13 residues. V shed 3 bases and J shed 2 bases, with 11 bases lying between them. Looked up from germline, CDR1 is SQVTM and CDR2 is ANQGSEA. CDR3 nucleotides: TGCAGCGTTGAGGGCAGTCCCCCCTACGAGCAGTACTTC. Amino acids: CSVEGSPPYEQYF.

The CDR3 reads CASSLTVGPGDGYTF. Here the CDR3 DNA reads TGCGCCAGCAGCTTGACAGTGGGACCGGGGGATGGCTACACCTTC. The chain links TRBV5-1 to TRBJ1-2; the D gene is possibly TRBD1 (5 bases). The CDR3 sequence is 15 residues long. Deletions cut 1 base from V and 6 bases from J, with 16 bases between. Looked up from germline, CDR1 is SGHRS and CDR2 is YFSETQ.

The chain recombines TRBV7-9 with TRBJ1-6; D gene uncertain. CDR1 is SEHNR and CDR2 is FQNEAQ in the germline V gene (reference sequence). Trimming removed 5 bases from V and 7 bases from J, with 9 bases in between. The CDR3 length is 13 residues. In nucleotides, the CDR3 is TGTGCCAGCAGCAGGGAGAACAATTCACCCCTCCACTTT. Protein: CASSRENNSPLHF.

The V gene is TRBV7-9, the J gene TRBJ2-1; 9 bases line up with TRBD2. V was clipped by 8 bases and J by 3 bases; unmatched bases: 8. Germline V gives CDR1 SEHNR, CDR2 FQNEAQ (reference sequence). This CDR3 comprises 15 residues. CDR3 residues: CASVTLAGHYNEQFF. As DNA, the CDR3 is TGTGCCAGCGTCACTCTAGCGGGGCACTACAATGAGCAGTTCTTC.

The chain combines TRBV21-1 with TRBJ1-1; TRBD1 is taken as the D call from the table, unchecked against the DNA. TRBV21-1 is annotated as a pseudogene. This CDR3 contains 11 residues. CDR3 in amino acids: CASSRQTEAFF. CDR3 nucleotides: TGTGCCAGCAGCAGACAGACTGAAGCTTTCTTT.

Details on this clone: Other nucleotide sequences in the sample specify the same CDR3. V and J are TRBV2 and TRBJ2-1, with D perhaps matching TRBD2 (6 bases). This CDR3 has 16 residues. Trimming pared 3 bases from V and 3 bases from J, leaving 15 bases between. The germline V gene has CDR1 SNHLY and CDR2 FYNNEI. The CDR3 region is CASSEQLAEGYNEQFF. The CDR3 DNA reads TGTGCCAGCAGTGAGCAACTAGCCGAAGGCTACAATGAGCAGTTCTTC.

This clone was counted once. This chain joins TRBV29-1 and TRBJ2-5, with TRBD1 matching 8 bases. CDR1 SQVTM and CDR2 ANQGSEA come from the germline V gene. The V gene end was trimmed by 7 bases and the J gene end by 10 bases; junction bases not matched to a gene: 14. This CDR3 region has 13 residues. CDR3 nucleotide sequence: TGCAGCGCTTATACGGACAGGGACCGGATCCAGTACTTC. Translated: CSAYTDRDRIQYF. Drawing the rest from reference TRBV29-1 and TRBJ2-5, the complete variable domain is SAVISQKPSRDICQRGTSLTIQCQVDSQVTMMFWYRQQPGQSLTLIATANQGSEATYESGFVIDKFPISRPNLTFSTLTVSNMSPEDSSIYLCSAYTDRDRIQYFGPGTRLLVL.

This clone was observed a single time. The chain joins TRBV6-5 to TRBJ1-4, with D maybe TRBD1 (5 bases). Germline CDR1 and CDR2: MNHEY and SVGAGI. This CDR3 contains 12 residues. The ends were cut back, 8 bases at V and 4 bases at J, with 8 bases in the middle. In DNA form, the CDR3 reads TGTGCCAGCGGGGCAGTTAATGAAAAACTGTTTTTT. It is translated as CASGAVNEKLFF.